These 5 T cell receptor beta chains originate from one sample sequenced in a study of blood T cell repertoires in COVID-19. Libraries were prepared by immunoSEQ multiplex PCR; TCRdb keeps only in-frame clonotypes and omits some of them. Of over 110,000 clones listed, 88% are singletons. The sequenced sample consisted of peripheral blood. The receptors come from a human donor in a cohort sampled during active COVID-19.

This sequence joins TRBV6-2 or TRBV6-3 and TRBJ1-2; 10 bases fit TRBD1. CDR1 and CDR2 from the germline V gene are MNHEY and SVGEGT. This CDR3 spans 15 amino acids. J gave up 4 bases and V 5 bases, and 7 bases lay outside the gene matches. The CDR3: CASSQTGQGTYGYTF. CDR3 nucleotides: TGTGCCAGCAGTCAAACGGGACAGGGGACCTATGGCTACACCTTC.

This rearrangement joins TRBV5-5 to TRBJ2-2, with 14 positions matching TRBD2. The CDR3 spans 19 residues. Germline CDR1 SGHKS, CDR2 YYEKEE (reference sequence). V lost 4 bases, J lost 7 bases, and 15 bases stayed unmatched. The CDR3 DNA sequence: TGTGCCAGCAGCAGCCACTCGACTAGCGGGGGGGCGGAGGACGGGGAGCTGTTTTTT. Amino acid sequence: CASSSHSTSGGAEDGELFF.

The chain uses TRBV10-3 and TRBJ2-7; 7 nucleotides line up with TRBD1. The germline V gene encodes CDR1 ENHRY and CDR2 SYGVKD. This CDR3 comprises 13 residues. Trimming took 11 bases from V and 2 from J; bases not matched to a gene: 9. DNA of the CDR3: TGTGCCTCCCGCCGGGACAGCGCCTACGAGCAGTACTTC. Encoded protein: CASRRDSAYEQYF.

The V and J genes are TRBV5-6 and TRBJ2-1; weak D call: TRBD2 (6 bases). The ends were cut back, 0 bases at V and 0 bases at J, with 7 bases in the middle. The length of the CDR3 is 15 residues. From germline, CDR1 is SGHDT and CDR2 YYEEEE. CDR3 region: CASSLVGGSYNEQFF. CDR3 nucleotides: TGTGCCAGCAGCTTGGTCGGGGGCTCCTACAATGAGCAGTTCTTC.

The chain uses TRBV2 and TRBJ2-7; D unclear. Trimming took 3 bases from V and 3 from J, leaving 3 bases between them. The CDR3 spans 11 residues. In germline, CDR1 is SNHLY, CDR2 FYNNEI. In nucleotides, the CDR3 is TGTGCCAGCAGTGACTACTACGAGCAGTACTTC. Translating it yields CASSDYYEQYF.